Given below is one T cell receptor (beta chain) in context. As yet, its antigen is unknown. TCRdb analysed the reads with MiXCR anew, one entry per CDR3 protein. This sample yields about 6,600 distinct CDR3 sequences, of which 17% are seen a single time; 3% belongs to the top ten. The data stem from a study of liver allograft versus peripheral blood T cells. As for the study in general: Repertoires of T cell receptors in transplanted livers were compared with recipients' peripheral blood repertoires.

Losses at the gene ends were 6 bases for V and 0 bases for J; bases not matched to a gene: 5. The CDR3 spans 16 residues. Per germline, CDR1 SGHAT and CDR2 FQNNGV. Study-level findings and limits: T cell receptor repertoires inside liver allografts reportedly differed from those in peripheral blood.

This TCR derives from a human patient who had a liver transplant. The graft donor may account for some of the T cells. The rearrangement links TRBV11-2 to TRBJ2-2; TRBD1 agrees at 9 bases. Written as DNA, the CDR3 is TGTGCCAGCAGACTCGGGACAGGGACGAACACCGGGGAGCTGTTTTTT. Translation gives CASRLGTGTNTGELFF. Together with reference TRBV11-2 and TRBJ2-2, the CDR3 gives the full variable domain: EAGVAQSPRYKIIEKRQSVAFWCNPISGHATLYWYQQILGQGPKLLIQFQNNGVVDDSQLPKDRFSAERLKGVDSTLKIQPAKLEDSAVYLCASRLGTGTNTGELFFGEGSRLTVL.